This T cell receptor delta chain was profiled in a study of gamma-delta T cells after stem cell transplantation. TCRdb re-called the RT-PCR reads through CATT. The data show 10,000 to 12,000 delta-chain clones, with approximately 39% seen just once and under 3% held by the top ten. Only a few counts were recorded for this clone. The CDR3 spans 18 residues. V gave up 3 bases and J gave up 10 bases; unmatched junction bases: 15. Germline V gives CDR1 GEAIGNYY, CDR2 EKD. Sequencing was done on a sample of gamma-delta T cells. This receptor was obtained from a human donor. It is not recorded whose cells these are; they may come from a transplant donor. The chain links TRDV2 to TRDJ3; 9 nucleotides line up with TRDD3. CDR3 protein: CACDSIITGGRATRQMFF. CDR3 coding DNA: TGTGCCTGTGACTCGATTATTACTGGGGGACGCGCAACCCGACAGATGTTTTTC.